These 24 T cell receptor beta chains were all obtained from the same sample, sequenced in a study of T cell responses to AZD1222 COVID-19 vaccine (dated by TCRdb to about 2021). The sample's time point label, decoded: baseline before first vaccination. Library preparation employed the immunoSEQ multiplex PCR assay. Held by TCRdb, this immuneACCESS table contains in-frame sequences only and omits some clones. Under half of the omission traces to an unresolved V gene where checked; the cause of the rest is unknown. The sample table holds roughly 250,000 clones, of which 93% were seen once. The ten top clones hold about 0.5% of the sample. The sample consisted of peripheral blood, taken on day 0 of AZD1222 vaccination. The receptors originated from an adult in good health.

The chain joins TRBV6-5 to TRBJ2-1; D is undetermined. In germline, CDR1 is MNHEY, CDR2 SVGAGI. V was clipped by 6 bases and J by 0 bases, with 12 bases between them. The CDR3 has 15 residues. The CDR3 bases are TGTGCCAGCAGAGGCTATCAGAGCTCCTACAATGAGCAGTTCTTC. Translating it yields CASRGYQSSYNEQFF.

The gene calls are TRBV11-3 and TRBJ2-3; the D is unclear. V gave up 2 bases and J gave up 6 bases, with 6 bases separating them. CDR1 is SGHNT, CDR2 YENEEA, per germline. There are 12 residues in the CDR3. CDR3 residues: CASSLTGDTQYF. The CDR3 DNA follows: TGTGCCAGCAGCTTAACTGGGGATACGCAGTATTTT.

The rearrangement links TRBV28 to TRBJ2-4; 7 bases are a match to TRBD2. Germline CDR1 and CDR2: MDHEN and SYDVKM. Unmatched junction bases numbered 7, after V lost 5 bases and J lost 0 bases. The CDR3 is made up of 16 amino acids. The DNA of the CDR3 is TGTGCCAGCAGTCCCCCTAGCGGACTAGCCAAAAACATTCAGTACTTC. Its translation: CASSPPSGLAKNIQYF. Full variable domain (remainder filled in from reference TRBV28 and TRBJ2-4): DVKVTQSSRYLVKRTGEKVFLECVQDMDHENMFWYRQDPGLGLRLIYFSYDVKMKEKGDIPEGYSVSREKKERFSLILESASTNQTSMYLCASSPPSGLAKNIQYFGAGTRLSVL.

The chain carries TRBV5-3 and TRBJ1-5, with 7 bases aligning to TRBD1. Being an ORF, TRBV5-3 has a function that is uncertain. Trimming took 4 bases from V and 2 from J; bases not matched to a gene: 6. The CDR3 runs to 15 residues. As DNA, the CDR3 is TGTGCCAGAAGCCTCCACAGGGGTGGCAATCAGCCCCAGCATTTT. It is translated as CARSLHRGGNQPQHF.

V usage is TRBV28 and J usage is TRBJ1-3; D is unclear. Germline CDR1 reads MDHEN; CDR2 reads SYDVKM. Between the trimmed V and J ends, which lost 4 bases and 0 bases, there was a span of 13 bases. This CDR3 spans 16 amino acids. CDR3 nucleotides: TGTGCCAGCAGTTCACCCGAGCGAATCTCTGGAAACACCATATATTTT. It translates to CASSSPERISGNTIYF.

The chain employs TRBV6-6 and TRBJ1-5; 8 nucleotides line up with TRBD1. The CDR3 spans 15 residues. Germline CDR1 and CDR2: MNHNY and SVGAGI (reference sequence). The ends lost 6 bases at V and 1 base at J; junction bases unmatched: 5. The DNA for the CDR3 is TGTGCCAGCAGGATGGACAGGGCGAGCAATCAGCCCCAGCATTTT. It codes for CASRMDRASNQPQHF.

The V gene is TRBV4-2, the J gene TRBJ2-6; D gene ambiguous. V was cut by 1 base and J by 0 bases, with 13 bases left in between. Germline CDR1 is LGHNA and CDR2 is YNFKEQ. The CDR3 covers 18 residues. The CDR3 nucleotides read TGTGCCAGCAGCCAAGGGTACGGATCCTACTCTGGGGCCAACGTCCTGACTTTC. Translated, it gives CASSQGYGSYSGANVLTF.

The rearrangement joins TRBV11-2 to TRBJ2-4; a possible D gene is TRBD1 (6 bases). V was clipped by 0 bases and J by 1 base, with 10 bases between them. CDR1 is SGHAT, CDR2 FQNNGV, per germline. CDR3 length equals 16 residues. Written as DNA, the CDR3 is TGTGCCAGCAGCTTAGATGGGGGCAGGGCCAAAAACATTCAGTACTTC. Amino acid sequence: CASSLDGGRAKNIQYF.

The gene calls are TRBV20-1 and TRBJ1-1; no firm D call. The CDR3 length is 10 residues. Per germline, CDR1 DFQATT and CDR2 SNEGSKA (reference sequence). V was clipped by 5 bases and J by 5 bases, with 6 bases between them. The CDR3 nucleotides read TGCAGTGCTTGGAGGACTGAAGCTTTCTTT. Protein product: CSAWRTEAFF.

The CDR3 loop is CASSSKRGYSNYGYTF. In nucleotides, the CDR3 is TGTGCCAGCAGTTCCAAAAGGGGATACTCTAACTATGGCTACACCTTC. This rearrangement joins TRBV27 to TRBJ1-2, with a weak D call TRBD1 (5 bases). V gave up 4 bases and J gave up 0 bases, with 15 bases separating them. In germline, CDR1 is MNHEY, CDR2 SMNVEV (reference sequence). There are 16 residues in the CDR3.

This chain links TRBV2 with TRBJ2-7, with D unclear. Per the germline V gene, CDR1 is SNHLY and CDR2 is FYNNEI. The germline V and J ends were trimmed by 7 bases and 4 bases, with 14 bases remaining between them. The CDR3 sequence is 13 residues long. CDR3: CASTAPPSYEQYF. Here the CDR3 DNA reads TGTGCCAGCACCGCTCCCCCGAGTTACGAGCAGTACTTC.

This chain joins TRBV9 and TRBJ1-2; D not resolved. The V end was cut by 2 bases, the J end by 6 bases, with 11 bases between. Looked up from germline, CDR1 is SGDLS and CDR2 is YYNGEE. The CDR3 spans 13 residues. The CDR3 here is CASSVHYSDGYTF. The CDR3 DNA reads as TGTGCCAGCAGCGTGCACTACAGCGATGGCTACACCTTC. Full variable domain (rest looked up from reference TRBV9 and TRBJ1-2): DSGVTQTPKHLITATGQRVTLRCSPRSGDLSVYWYQQSLDQGLQFLIQYYNGEERAKGNILERFSAQQFPDLHSELNLSSLELGDSALYFCASSVHYSDGYTFGSGTRLTVV.

The chain carries TRBV11-2 and TRBJ1-1; D may be TRBD1 (5 bases). The CDR3 contains 13 residues. Germline lookup yields CDR1 SGHAT and CDR2 FQNNGV. V lost 3 bases and J 4 bases, leaving 9 bases between the germline ends. The CDR3 DNA reads TGTGCCAGCAGCTTGGGGGTAGGCACTGAAGCTTTCTTT. This sequence encodes CASSLGVGTEAFF.

The genes are TRBV11-2 and TRBJ2-2; 11 nucleotides match TRBD2. The germline V gene has CDR1 SGHAT and CDR2 FQNNGV. The V and J ends lost 5 bases and 1 base, in that order; junction bases with no gene match: 6. This CDR3 has 17 residues. CDR3 in DNA: TGTGCCAGCAGCCGCCGCACTAGCGGGGGGAACACCGGGGAGCTGTTTTTT. It is translated as CASSRRTSGGNTGELFF.

The V gene is TRBV6-5, the J gene TRBJ1-6; no clear D gene. V was pared by 2 bases and J by 7 bases, with 15 bases between. Looked up from germline, CDR1 is MNHEY and CDR2 is SVGAGI. The CDR3 is 16 amino acids. This CDR3 reads CASSYAFGRLNSPLHF. Here the CDR3 DNA reads TGTGCCAGCAGTTACGCTTTTGGACGTTTAAATTCACCCCTCCACTTT.

The chain couples TRBV9 to TRBJ2-3; D perhaps matches TRBD2 (6 bases). The CDR3 spans 16 residues. Looked up from germline, CDR1 is SGDLS and CDR2 is YYNGEE. Trimming removed 0 bases at V and 6 bases at J, with 17 bases between. The CDR3 DNA follows: TGTGCCAGCAGCGTAGGTATCGGGAGTGGAGCCGATACGCAGTATTTT. It yields the protein CASSVGIGSGADTQYF.

This CDR3 reads CASSPTGGVRQPQHF. DNA of the CDR3: TGCGCCAGCAGCCCAACGGGCGGGGTAAGGCAGCCCCAGCATTTT. The chain links TRBV5-1 to TRBJ1-5; D unresolved. Trimming took off 4 bases at V and 7 bases at J, with 18 bases between the two ends. CDR3 size: 15 residues. Germline CDR1 and CDR2: SGHRS and YFSETQ.

The chain is built from TRBV7-2 and TRBJ1-2, with D unresolved. Trimming stripped 1 base from V and 4 bases from J, with 10 bases between. Germline-derived CDR1 and CDR2 are SGHTA and FQGNSA. The CDR3 extends over 14 amino acids. This CDR3 is CASSLVPVGYGYTF. CDR3 DNA sequence: TGTGCCAGCAGCTTAGTCCCAGTAGGCTATGGCTACACCTTC.

The chain recombines TRBV18 with TRBJ1-2; D call uncertain. The CDR3 contains 13 residues. CDR1 is KGHSH, CDR2 LQKENI, per germline. V dropped 3 bases and J dropped 8 bases, with 13 bases sitting between them. The DNA for the CDR3 is TGTGCCAGCTCACCCCCGGAGGGAGGCGGCTACACCTTC. Translated: CASSPPEGGGYTF.

The chain uses TRBV2 and TRBJ1-1, with TRBD1 as a possible D gene (6 bases). CDR3 length: 14 residues. The germline V gene encodes CDR1 SNHLY and CDR2 FYNNEI. V lost 7 bases and J lost 7, with 19 bases in between. The CDR3 protein is CASTNTGMTHEAFF. Written as DNA, the CDR3 is TGTGCCAGCACAAATACAGGGATGACTCATGAAGCTTTCTTT.

As DNA, the CDR3 is TGTGCCAGCAGTCGTGACAGTTACAATGAGCAGTTCTTC. It encodes CASSRDSYNEQFF. This chain uses TRBV11-3 with TRBJ2-1; a weak D match, TRBD1 (5 bases). The germline V gene has CDR1 SGHNT and CDR2 YENEEA. V was cut by 6 bases and J by 4 bases, with 10 bases left in between. The CDR3 totals 13 residues.

This rearrangement joins TRBV9 to TRBJ2-1; D is unclear. V gave up 6 bases and J gave up 7 bases, with 14 bases separating them. CDR1 and CDR2 from the germline V gene are SGDLS and YYNGEE. The CDR3 is 13 residues long. The CDR3 DNA reads TGTGCCAGCACCCCACATGGCATGAATGAGCAGTTCTTC. Its translation: CASTPHGMNEQFF.

Here the CDR3 DNA reads TGTGCCAGCAGACCTCTGACAGGGATATTGGGGGAGCTGTTTTTT. Its protein product is CASRPLTGILGELFF. The chain combines TRBV2 with TRBJ2-2, with TRBD1 matching 7 bases. Germline CDR1 is SNHLY and CDR2 is FYNNEI. J was trimmed by 8 bases and V by 6 bases; bases with no gene match: 12. This CDR3 region has 15 residues.

This chain links TRBV6-2 or TRBV6-3 with TRBJ1-1; D unresolved. The CDR3 covers 15 residues. CDR1 is MNHEY, CDR2 SVGEGT, per germline. V gave up 0 bases and J gave up 4 bases, with 12 bases separating them. CDR3 nucleotide sequence: TGTGCCAGCAGTTACTCTATCGGTCGGGTCACTGAAGCTTTCTTT. This translates into CASSYSIGRVTEAFF.